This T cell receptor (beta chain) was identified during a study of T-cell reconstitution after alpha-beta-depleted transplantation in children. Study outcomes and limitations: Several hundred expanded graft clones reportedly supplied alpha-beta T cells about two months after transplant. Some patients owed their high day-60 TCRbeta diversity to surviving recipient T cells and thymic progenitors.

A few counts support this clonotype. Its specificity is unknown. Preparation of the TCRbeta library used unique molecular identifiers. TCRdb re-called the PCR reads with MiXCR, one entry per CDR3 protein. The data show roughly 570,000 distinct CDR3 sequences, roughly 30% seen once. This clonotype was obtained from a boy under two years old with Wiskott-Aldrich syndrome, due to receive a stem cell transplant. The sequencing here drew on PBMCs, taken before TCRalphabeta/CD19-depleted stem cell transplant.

The CDR3 sequence: CASSLVGGSVYNEQFF. For the CDR3, the DNA is TGTGCCAGCAGCTTAGTGGGCGGGTCGGTATACAATGAGCAGTTCTTC. The chain combines TRBV7-3 with TRBJ2-1; weak D call: TRBD2 (5 bases). The germline V and J ends were trimmed by 2 bases and 4 bases, with 15 bases remaining between them. CDR1 is SGHTA, CDR2 FQGTGA, per germline. This CDR3 region has 16 residues.